Each of the 19 T cell receptor beta chains below was sequenced from the same sample in a study of siplizumab effects on memory and regulatory T cells. Sequencing was performed with immunoSEQ multiplex PCR; in TCRdb, only in-frame clones are kept and a portion is missing. This sample carries around 68,000 clones, roughly 88% of them seen once, and the ten largest clones take approximately 1.7%. Sequenced sample: Tregs sorted from blood. The receptors were sampled from a human donor in good health.

The chain carries TRBV19 and TRBJ2-1; D perhaps matches TRBD1 (7 bases). Trimming took 5 bases from V and 0 from J, leaving 14 bases between them. The CDR3 length is 16 residues. Germline CDR1 and CDR2: LNHDA and SQIVND (reference sequence). The chain's CDR3 is CASSWAGGTSYNEQFF. The CDR3 DNA reads as TGTGCCAGTAGTTGGGCAGGGGGGACCTCCTACAATGAGCAGTTCTTC. Supplemented by reference TRBV19 and TRBJ2-1, the full variable domain reads DGGITQSPKYLFRKEGQNVTLSCEQNLNHDAMYWYRQDPGQGLRLIYYSQIVNDFQKGDIAEGYSVSREKKESFPLTVTSAQKNPTAFYLCASSWAGGTSYNEQFFGPGTRLTVL.

Written as DNA, the CDR3 is TGTGCCATCAAGGAGGGTCGAACCGGGGAGCTGTTTTTT. Translation gives CAIKEGRTGELFF. The chain couples TRBV10-3 to TRBJ2-2, with D tentatively TRBD2 (6 bases). The V end was cut by 7 bases, the J end by 5 bases, with 11 bases between. The CDR3 totals 13 residues. CDR1 and CDR2 from the germline V gene are ENHRY and SYGVKD.

This chain connects TRBV18 to TRBJ1-5; TRBD1 agrees at 11 bases. Trimming removed 4 bases from V and 7 bases from J; junction bases left unmatched: 6. The CDR3 loop spans 15 amino acids. Germline CDR1 is KGHSH and CDR2 is LQKENI. DNA of the CDR3: TGTGCCAGCTCACGGACAGGGGGCGAGACCCAGCCCCAGCATTTT. Encoded protein: CASSRTGGETQPQHF.

The J gene is TRBJ1-5, the V gene TRBV5-5; 7 bases are shared with TRBD1. Per the germline V gene, CDR1 is SGHKS and CDR2 is YYEKEE (reference sequence). CDR3 size: 15 residues. V lost 4 bases and J lost 7; bases outside the gene matches: 11. CDR3 in DNA: TGTGCCAGCAGCCCACGAACAGGGGCTGGGCAGCCCCAGCATTTT. Translated: CASSPRTGAGQPQHF.

The chain has TRBV14 and TRBJ2-7; weak D call: TRBD2 (7 bases). The CDR3 covers 19 residues. Germline CDR1 SGHDN, CDR2 FVKESK. With 3 bases removed from V and 6 bases from J, the gap between germline ends came to 30 bases. The chain's CDR3 is CASSQRGGASGSPRGEQYF. Written as DNA, the CDR3 is TGTGCCAGCAGCCAGAGGGGGGGGGCTAGCGGATCCCCCAGGGGCGAGCAGTACTTC.

This chain links TRBV4-1 with TRBJ2-3, with D perhaps matching TRBD1 (6 bases). The V end lost 5 bases, the J end lost 0 bases, and 12 bases lay between the germline ends. Germline lookup yields CDR1 MGHRA and CDR2 YSYEKL. CDR3 size: 15 residues. The CDR3 DNA is TGCGCCAGCAGCGGAACAGGGCCGAGCACAGATACGCAGTATTTT. The encoded protein is CASSGTGPSTDTQYF.

Concerning this clone: A read error may produce the germline difference seen at one junction end. The chain carries TRBV7-3 and TRBJ2-3, with D maybe TRBD1 (6 bases). Per the germline V gene, CDR1 is SGHTA and CDR2 is FQGTGA. The CDR3 extends over 15 amino acids. DNA for the CDR3: TGTGCCAACAGCGAGGTCGGGACACAGACAGATACGCAGTATTTT. Translation gives CANSEVGTQTDTQYF.

V and J are TRBV19 and TRBJ2-2, with 8 bases identical to TRBD1. This CDR3 is 13 amino acids long. Germline V gives CDR1 LNHDA, CDR2 SQIVND (reference sequence). V gave up 10 bases and J gave up 4 bases; unmatched junction bases: 5. This CDR3 reads CATETGVTGELFF. The CDR3 DNA is TGTGCCACAGAGACAGGGGTCACCGGGGAGCTGTTTTTT.

The CDR3 sequence is CSVRRSGRGDTGELFF. The CDR3 DNA reads TGCAGCGTGAGGAGAAGCGGGAGGGGAGACACCGGGGAGCTGTTTTTT. This chain uses TRBV29-1 with TRBJ2-2, with 10 nucleotides matching TRBD2. This CDR3 is built from 16 residues. The V gene's germline CDR1 is SQVTM and CDR2 ANQGSEA. J lost 3 bases, V lost 6 bases, and 10 bases had no gene match.

This clone came up once. The chain recombines TRBV5-6 with TRBJ2-3, with D hard to call. Looked up from germline, CDR1 is SGHDT and CDR2 is YYEEEE. The CDR3 loop spans 16 amino acids. V was pared by 3 bases and J by 6 bases, with 20 bases between. CDR3 DNA sequence: TGTGCCAGCAGCTCTACTTACACGGCACTATTCGATACGCAGTATTTT. This sequence encodes CASSSTYTALFDTQYF.

The chain joins TRBV19 to TRBJ2-1; maybe TRBD1 (6 bases). Per the germline V gene, CDR1 is LNHDA and CDR2 is SQIVND (reference sequence). The CDR3 totals 15 residues. With 5 bases removed from V and 0 bases from J, the gap between germline ends came to 11 bases. The CDR3 DNA sequence: TGTGCCAGTAGTCCCCGGACAGCCTCCTACAATGAGCAGTTCTTC. This codes for CASSPRTASYNEQFF.

This clone was observed a handful of times. The CDR3 protein is CASSRGLEAFF. DNA for the CDR3: TGTGCCAGCAGTAGGGGCCTTGAAGCTTTCTTT. The J gene is TRBJ1-1, the V gene TRBV27, with a weak D call TRBD1 (5 bases). The V and J ends lost 5 bases and 7 bases respectively, with 8 bases between them. The CDR3 spans 11 residues. The germline CDR1 and CDR2 sequences are MNHEY and SMNVEV (reference sequence).

This chain uses TRBV27 with TRBJ2-1; TRBD2 aligns across 10 bases. This CDR3 has 15 amino acids. From germline, CDR1 is MNHEY and CDR2 SMNVEV (reference sequence). With 7 bases clipped from V and 3 bases from J, the junction kept 6 bases outside the gene matches. The CDR3 DNA reads as TGTGCCAGCAAGCGGGGGACTAGCGTCTACAATGAGCAGTTCTTC. Encoded protein: CASKRGTSVYNEQFF.

This rearrangement joins TRBV9 to TRBJ2-3; perhaps TRBD2 as D (6 bases). Trimming left V 4 bases short and J 1 base short, with 13 bases between. Germline loops: CDR1 SGDLS, CDR2 YYNGEE. The CDR3 totals 15 residues. CDR3 nucleotides: TGTGCCAGCAGCTCTGTGACTAGTGGCACAGATACGCAGTATTTT. Its translation: CASSSVTSGTDTQYF.

V and J are TRBV30 and TRBJ1-3; the D is unclear. The CDR3 runs to 14 residues. Germline lookup yields CDR1 GTSNPN and CDR2 SVGIG (reference sequence). Trimming pared 2 bases from V and 8 bases from J, leaving 16 bases between. The CDR3 loop reads CAWSMAAVRHTIYF. CDR3 bases: TGTGCCTGGAGTATGGCGGCTGTTCGTCACACCATATATTTT.

The chain uses TRBV7-2 and TRBJ2-1, with 10 bases aligning to TRBD2. V trimming: 0 bases; J trimming: 6 bases; junction bases outside the gene matches: 8. CDR3 size: 17 residues. Germline V gene sequence: CDR1 SGHTA, CDR2 FQGNSA. CDR3 sequence: CASSLAYRSGRGNEQFF. The CDR3 coding sequence is TGTGCCAGCAGCTTAGCGTATAGGAGCGGGAGGGGCAATGAGCAGTTCTTC.

The V gene is TRBV7-2, the J gene TRBJ2-7, with D perhaps assigned TRBD1 or TRBD2 (5 bases each). The length of the CDR3 is 14 residues. The germline gives CDR1 SGHTA, CDR2 FQGNSA. The ends were cut back, 5 bases at V and 4 bases at J, with 15 bases in the middle. DNA for the CDR3: TGTGCCAGCAGCCCGGGGCCAGGAAATTACGAGCAGTACTTC. Translating gives CASSPGPGNYEQYF.

The J gene is TRBJ2-2, the V gene TRBV7-9; D gene ambiguous. The germline gives CDR1 SEHNR, CDR2 FQNEAQ (reference sequence). The CDR3 covers 12 residues. V dropped 1 base and J dropped 3 bases, with 0 bases sitting between them. Here the CDR3 reads CASSLDTGELFF. CDR3 DNA: TGTGCCAGCAGCTTAGACACCGGGGAGCTGTTTTTT.

The rearrangement links TRBV7-9 to TRBJ1-1; D not resolved. V shed 5 bases and J shed 0 bases, with 13 bases lying between them. Germline CDR1 and CDR2: SEHNR and FQNEAQ (reference sequence). This CDR3 comprises 15 residues. As DNA, the CDR3 is TGTGCCAGCAGCCGTCTGGGAAGTTTGAACACTGAAGCTTTCTTT. Residues: CASSRLGSLNTEAFF.